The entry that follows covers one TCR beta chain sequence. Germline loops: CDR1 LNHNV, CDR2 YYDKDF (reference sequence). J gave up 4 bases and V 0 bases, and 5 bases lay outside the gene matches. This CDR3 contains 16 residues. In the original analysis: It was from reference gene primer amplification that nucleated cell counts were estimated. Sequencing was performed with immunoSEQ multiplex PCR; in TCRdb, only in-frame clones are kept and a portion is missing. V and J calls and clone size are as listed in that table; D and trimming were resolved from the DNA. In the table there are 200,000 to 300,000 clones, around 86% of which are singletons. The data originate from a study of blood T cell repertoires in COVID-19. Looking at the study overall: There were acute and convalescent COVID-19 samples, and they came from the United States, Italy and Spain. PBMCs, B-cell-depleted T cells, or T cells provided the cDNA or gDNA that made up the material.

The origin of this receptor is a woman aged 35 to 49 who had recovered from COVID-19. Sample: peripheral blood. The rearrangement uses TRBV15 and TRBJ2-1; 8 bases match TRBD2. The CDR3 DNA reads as TGTGCCACCAGCAGAGATCGGGGGGGCGCGTACAATGAGCAGTTCTTC. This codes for CATSRDRGGAYNEQFF. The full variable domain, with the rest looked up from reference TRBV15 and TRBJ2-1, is DAMVIQNPRYQVTQFGKPVTLSCSQTLNHNVMYWYQQKSSQAPKLLFHYYDKDFNNEADTPDNFQSRRPNTSFCFLDIRSPGLGDTAMYLCATSRDRGGAYNEQFFGPGTRLTVL.